One sample yielded the 25 T cell receptor beta chains listed below, sequenced in a study of T-cell reconstitution after alpha-beta-depleted transplantation in children. Unique molecular identifiers were built into the TCRbeta library. TCRdb recomputed calls from the PCR reads with MiXCR, one row per CDR3 protein. The data contain 550,000 to 600,000 distinct CDR3 sequences, 23% of them singletons. This sample comprised PBMCs, mostly from graft donor cells, obtained 360 days after TCRalphabeta/CD19-depleted stem cell transplant. The receptors were gathered from a boy younger than two who had a stem cell transplant for acute myeloid leukemia, so the T cells may come from the graft donor.

This sequence joins TRBV20-1 and TRBJ2-7; 8 positions agree with TRBD2. The V gene's germline CDR1 is DFQATT and CDR2 SNEGSKA (reference sequence). Trimming cost V 1 base and J 3 bases; bases outside gene matches: 14. CDR3 size: 17 residues. CDR3 sequence: CSARAPYASRGGYEQYV. CDR3 bases: TGCAGTGCTAGAGCCCCTTATGCGTCCCGGGGGGGCTACGAGCAGTACGTC.

CDR3 in DNA: TGTGCCACCAGCAGAGATTACGAGGCCGAAGCTTTCTTT. Translated: CATSRDYEAEAFF. The J gene is TRBJ1-1, the V gene TRBV15, with D hard to call. V gave up 0 bases and J gave up 8 bases, with 10 bases separating them. CDR3 length: 13 amino acids. CDR1 is LNHNV and CDR2 is YYDKDF in the germline V gene (reference sequence).

The V gene is TRBV5-1, the J gene TRBJ2-1; 10 nucleotides line up with TRBD2. Per germline, CDR1 SGHRS and CDR2 YFSETQ. This CDR3 is 16 amino acids long. The J segment lost 3 bases and the V segment lost 4 bases, leaving 7 bases of the junction unmatched. The CDR3 sequence is CASSPRTSGDYNEQFF. In DNA, the CDR3 is TGCGCCAGCAGCCCCCGTACTAGCGGGGACTACAATGAGCAGTTCTTC.

This clonotype occurred many times. The rearrangement joins TRBV20-1 to TRBJ1-5; D ambiguous. CDR3 length: 14 amino acids. The germline gives CDR1 DFQATT, CDR2 SNEGSKA (reference sequence). The V end lost 0 bases, the J end lost 0 bases, and 6 bases lay between the germline ends. CDR3 bases: TGCAGTGCTAGAGAGGTGAATAGCAATCAGCCCCAGCATTTT. This translates into CSAREVNSNQPQHF.

The chain couples TRBV7-3 to TRBJ2-3, with 9 positions matching TRBD2. From germline, CDR1 is SGHTA and CDR2 FQGTGA. The CDR3 runs to 16 residues. V lost 6 bases and J lost 2; bases outside the gene matches: 9. The CDR3 reads CASSPVLAGSTDTQYF. The DNA for the CDR3 is TGTGCCAGCAGTCCCGTCCTAGCGGGGTCCACAGATACGCAGTATTTT.

This clonotype was counted a few times. This chain connects TRBV12-3 or TRBV12-4 to TRBJ2-5; 12 positions match TRBD2. The CDR3 spans 17 residues. Losses at the gene ends were 0 bases for V and 5 bases for J; bases not matched to a gene: 7. This chain's CDR3 is CASSLASSGGATETQYF. The DNA of the CDR3 is TGTGCCAGCAGTTTAGCGTCTAGCGGGGGGGCCACGGAGACCCAGTACTTC.

J is TRBJ1-1 and V is TRBV20-1, with D possibly TRBD1 on 5 matching bases. CDR1 is DFQATT, CDR2 SNEGSKA, per germline (reference sequence). V lost 5 bases and J 8 bases, leaving 12 bases between the germline ends. The CDR3 consists of 11 residues. The CDR3 here is CSALRQFEAFF. The CDR3 nucleotides are TGCAGTGCTCTCCGACAGTTCGAAGCTTTCTTT.

V and J are TRBV20-1 and TRBJ2-7, with 10 bases lining up with TRBD2. The V gene's germline CDR1 is DFQATT and CDR2 SNEGSKA (reference sequence). Losses at the gene ends were 2 bases for V and 0 bases for J; bases not matched to a gene: 10. There are 17 residues in the CDR3. CDR3 protein: CSARTLYSGGHSYEQYF. CDR3 DNA: TGCAGTGCTAGAACGTTATATAGCGGGGGGCACTCCTACGAGCAGTACTTC.

The chain has TRBV15 and TRBJ2-4; 7 bases are a match to TRBD2. This CDR3 contains 18 residues. Looked up from germline, CDR1 is LNHNV and CDR2 is YYDKDF (reference sequence). V trimming: 3 bases; J trimming: 0 bases; junction bases outside the gene matches: 11. CDR3 protein: CATSRVRGSLLAKNIQYF. The CDR3 bases are TGTGCCACCAGCAGGGTGCGGGGGAGCCTACTAGCCAAAAACATTCAGTACTTC.

The chain uses TRBV7-6 and TRBJ2-3, with D perhaps matching TRBD2 (6 bases). V was pared by 4 bases and J by 4 bases, with 12 bases between. The germline V gene encodes CDR1 SGHVS and CDR2 FNYEAQ. The CDR3 spans 14 residues. This chain's CDR3 is CASSYGGEADTQYF. CDR3 nucleotide sequence: TGTGCCAGCAGCTACGGCGGGGAAGCAGATACGCAGTATTTT.

This clonotype was picked up many times. V and J are TRBV11-2 and TRBJ2-3; 12 nucleotides agree with TRBD2. The CDR3 contains 17 residues. With 6 bases clipped from V and 4 bases from J, the junction kept 11 bases outside the gene matches. In germline, CDR1 is SGHAT, CDR2 FQNNGV. DNA for the CDR3: TGTGCCAGCAGTCCGAAAGGGCCTAGCGGGGGGGCAGATACGCAGTATTTT. Amino acid sequence: CASSPKGPSGGADTQYF.

This clonotype was seen many times. The chain couples TRBV20-1 to TRBJ1-1, with unresolved D. The CDR3 consists of 13 residues. CDR1 and CDR2 (germline): DFQATT, SNEGSKA (reference sequence). V was trimmed by 1 base and J by 6 bases, leaving 12 bases between them. The CDR3 spells CSARGLLGSEAFF. CDR3 DNA sequence: TGCAGTGCTAGAGGTTTATTGGGGTCTGAAGCTTTCTTT.

This chain joins TRBV6-5 and TRBJ2-3; D is tentatively TRBD1 or TRBD2 (7 bases each). Germline V CDR1 and CDR2: MNHEY, SVGAGI. This CDR3 comprises 14 residues. V was shortened by 2 bases and J by 6 bases, with 12 bases between the two germline ends. CDR3 bases: TGTGCCAGCAGTTACAGGGGGCGGGGGGATACGCAGTATTTT. Protein sequence: CASSYRGRGDTQYF.

The rearrangement links TRBV6-5 to TRBJ2-7; D perhaps matches TRBD1 (6 bases). Trimming removed 0 bases at V and 2 bases at J, with 11 bases between. CDR1 is MNHEY, CDR2 SVGAGI, per germline. The CDR3 spans 15 residues. The CDR3 reads CASSYSGQRPYEQYF. The CDR3 DNA reads TGTGCCAGCAGTTACTCTGGACAGAGGCCCTACGAGCAGTACTTC.

This chain connects TRBV7-9 to TRBJ2-4; TRBD2 is a possible D gene (5 bases). V was cut by 2 bases and J by 1 base, with 6 bases left in between. In germline, CDR1 is SEHNR, CDR2 FQNEAQ (reference sequence). The CDR3 sequence is 14 residues long. In nucleotides, the CDR3 is TGTGCCAGCAGCTTATCGGGGGCCAAAAACATTCAGTACTTC. It encodes CASSLSGAKNIQYF.

The chain couples TRBV27 to TRBJ2-1; weak D call: TRBD1 (6 bases). Trimming removed 3 bases at V and 0 bases at J, with 9 bases between. CDR3 size: 15 residues. From germline, CDR1 is MNHEY and CDR2 SMNVEV (reference sequence). The CDR3 loop is CASSFRDTSYNEQFF. Written as DNA, the CDR3 is TGTGCCAGCAGTTTTCGGGACACCTCCTACAATGAGCAGTTCTTC.

The V call is TRBV20-1, the J call TRBJ1-1, with TRBD1 matching over 7 bases. V shed 2 bases and J 8 bases; nucleotides not matched to a gene: 5. Germline CDR1 and CDR2: DFQATT and SNEGSKA (reference sequence). The CDR3 runs 12 residues. CDR3 protein: CSARRQGEEAFF. CDR3 DNA sequence: TGCAGTGCTAGAAGGCAGGGGGAGGAAGCTTTCTTT.

This clonotype was counted only a few times. This rearrangement joins TRBV20-1 to TRBJ2-1, with D possibly being TRBD1 (6 bases). Germline assignment: CDR1 DFQATT and CDR2 SNEGSKA (reference sequence). The V end lost 5 bases, the J end lost 7 bases, and 18 bases lay between the germline ends. This CDR3 has 14 amino acids. This CDR3 reads CSARGPDRQNEQFF. In nucleotides, the CDR3 is TGCAGTGCTCGGGGACCGGACAGACAGAATGAGCAGTTCTTC.

The genes are TRBV10-3 and TRBJ2-1; no clear D gene. This CDR3 is 13 amino acids long. The V gene lost 3 bases and the J gene lost 4 bases, with 7 bases spanning the gap. The germline CDR1 and CDR2 sequences are ENHRY and SYGVKD. This chain's CDR3 is CAISDWQYNEQFF. The CDR3, as DNA: TGTGCCATCAGTGATTGGCAGTACAATGAGCAGTTCTTC.

The chain couples TRBV7-2 to TRBJ2-1; possibly TRBD1 or TRBD2 for D (5 bases each). The germline gives CDR1 SGHTA, CDR2 FQGNSA. The CDR3 is 15 residues long. With 5 bases removed from V and 0 bases from J, the gap between germline ends came to 11 bases. The CDR3 spells CASSRDASSYNEQFF. The DNA of the CDR3 is TGTGCCAGCAGCAGGGACGCCAGCTCCTACAATGAGCAGTTCTTC.

This clonotype has more than one count but fewer than ten. The rearrangement links TRBV4-3 to TRBJ2-5; D not certain. With 3 bases removed from V and 4 bases from J, the gap between germline ends came to 18 bases. The CDR3 totals 16 residues. Germline CDR1 reads LGHNA; CDR2 reads YSLEER. The CDR3 DNA reads as TGCGCCAGCAGCCAGGCTTTACGTCGGGCTGGAGAGACCCAGTACTTC. Protein: CASSQALRRAGETQYF.

This clonotype was counted ten times or more. CDR3 sequence (DNA): TGTGCCAGCGCTCGGGACAGAAACTCCTACGAGCAGTACTTC. Translation: CASARDRNSYEQYF. The chain recombines TRBV6-1 with TRBJ2-7; the match to TRBD1 covers 7 bases. V trimming: 8 bases; J trimming: 0 bases; junction bases outside the gene matches: 7. This CDR3 contains 14 residues. Looked up from germline, CDR1 is MNHNS and CDR2 is SASEGT.

At least ten counts were recorded for this clonotype. The chain couples TRBV20-1 to TRBJ2-2; weak D call: TRBD1 (5 bases). Per germline, CDR1 DFQATT and CDR2 SNEGSKA (reference sequence). The germline V and J ends were trimmed by 4 bases and 3 bases, with 12 bases remaining between them. This CDR3 is 14 amino acids long. In DNA, the CDR3 is TGCAGTGCTACGCCAGGGTCGGACACCGGGGAGCTGTTTTTT. Translated: CSATPGSDTGELFF.

This clonotype was found many times. The chain uses TRBV20-1 and TRBJ1-6; tentatively, D is TRBD1 (6 bases). Trimming shortened V by 1 base and J by 7 bases, and 11 bases separated the two germline ends. Germline lookup yields CDR1 DFQATT and CDR2 SNEGSKA (reference sequence). The CDR3 runs to 14 residues. CDR3 DNA sequence: TGCAGTGCTAGAGCTCGGCAGGGGAATTCACCCCTCCACTTT. Protein product: CSARARQGNSPLHF.

This clonotype was counted at least ten times. The chain carries TRBV3-1 and TRBJ2-3; TRBD2 matches at 8 bases. Germline V gene sequence: CDR1 LGHDT, CDR2 YNNKEL (reference sequence). This CDR3 is 15 amino acids long. Trimming at V came to 5 bases and at J to 4 bases, leaving 8 bases not matched to a gene. CDR3 amino acids: CASSTGRGVPDTQYF. As DNA, the CDR3 is TGTGCCAGCAGCACGGGGCGGGGGGTCCCAGATACGCAGTATTTT.